This T cell receptor (beta chain) was identified in a study of blood T cells in healthy people across ages. CDR1 is SQVTM and CDR2 is ANQGSEA in the germline V gene. This CDR3 contains 16 residues. V gave up 0 bases and J gave up 5 bases, with 19 bases separating them. Primed by a sample-barcoded 5' primer and a J-beta primer mix, a second PCR proceeded for roughly 7 to 12 cycles. Carrying 12 random nucleotides, a template-switch adaptor labeled each individual cDNA molecule. TCRdb recomputed calls from the 5' RACE reads with MiXCR, one row per CDR3 protein. This table holds about 640,000 distinct CDR3 sequences, around three fifths found once.

The source of this sequence is a man aged 60-69 years in good health. The gene calls are TRBV29-1 and TRBJ1-2; D perhaps matches TRBD1 (5 bases). The sample comprised blood. CDR3: CSVEEGGGTGRYGYTF. The CDR3 nucleotides are TGCAGCGTTGAAGAGGGAGGTGGGACCGGGAGATATGGCTACACCTTC.